The 8 T cell receptor beta chains presented below share a single source sample, sequenced in a study of blood T cell repertoires in COVID-19. The protocol was immunoSEQ multiplex PCR, while the TCRdb copy is restricted to in-frame clones and leaves out a portion. The sample includes a few hundred thousand clones, 70% to 90% seen only once; the top ten take under 2.5%. Sequencing was done on a sample of PBMCs or T cells enriched from blood (not recorded which). The receptor set was obtained from a man aged 25-45 years who had recovered from COVID-19.

The rearrangement links TRBV13 to TRBJ2-1, with 8 bases aligning to TRBD1. CDR1 and CDR2 from the germline V gene are PRHDT and FYEKMQ (reference sequence). The trim removed 0 bases at V and 1 base at J, leaving 5 bases unmatched. This CDR3 contains 17 residues. The CDR3 region has the DNA TGTGCCAGCAGCTTAGGCGTATACAGGGGGTCCTACAATGAGCAGTTCTTC. It yields the protein CASSLGVYRGSYNEQFF.

The chain uses TRBV27 and TRBJ1-2; 8 nucleotides match TRBD1. Germline V gives CDR1 MNHEY, CDR2 SMNVEV (reference sequence). CDR3 length equals 14 residues. With 1 base clipped from V and 8 bases from J, the junction kept 6 bases outside the gene matches. This CDR3 reads CASSLLDRVGGYTF. The CDR3 nucleotides are TGTGCCAGCAGTTTATTGGACAGGGTGGGCGGCTACACCTTC.

This clone was observed once. The V gene is TRBV18, the J gene TRBJ1-1; D gene ambiguous. V was cut by 2 bases and J by 3 bases, with 7 bases left in between. The CDR3 runs 13 residues. Per the germline V gene, CDR1 is KGHSH and CDR2 is LQKENI. The CDR3 region is CASSPLHDTEAFF. CDR3 coding DNA: TGTGCCAGCTCACCATTACACGACACTGAAGCTTTCTTT.

This chain's CDR3 is CASSSGAGYGYTF. As DNA, the CDR3 is TGTGCCAGCAGCTCGGGAGCCGGCTATGGCTACACCTTC. The genes are TRBV7-2 and TRBJ1-2; D gene ambiguous. The CDR3 extends over 13 amino acids. Germline CDR1 SGHTA, CDR2 FQGNSA. V lost 4 bases and J 4 bases, leaving 10 bases between the germline ends.

The CDR3 reads CASSVEGGSSYEQYF. The CDR3 DNA sequence: TGTGCCAGCAGCGTAGAGGGAGGGAGCTCCTACGAGCAGTACTTC. The chain links TRBV9 to TRBJ2-7; 7 bases are a match to TRBD2. The CDR3 has 15 amino acids. V lost 0 bases, J lost 0 bases, and 3 bases stayed unmatched. Germline CDR1 SGDLS, CDR2 YYNGEE.

The chain employs TRBV6-5 and TRBJ2-4, with D possibly being TRBD1 (5 bases). The CDR3 contains 13 residues. V was clipped by 5 bases and J by 6 bases, with 11 bases between them. In germline, CDR1 is MNHEY, CDR2 SVGAGI. The CDR3 region has the DNA TGTGCCAGCAGTATCAGTAGGGGAAACATTCAGTACTTC. This gives the protein CASSISRGNIQYF.

CDR3 protein: CSADRGHIQYF. The DNA for the CDR3 is TGCAGTGCTGACAGGGGGCACATTCAGTACTTC. The genes are TRBV20-1 and TRBJ2-4; 10 bases match TRBD1. Germline loops: CDR1 DFQATT, CDR2 SNEGSKA (reference sequence). This CDR3 is built from 11 residues. The J segment lost 8 bases and the V segment lost 5 bases, leaving 0 bases of the junction unmatched.

This clone occurred once. The rearrangement links TRBV20-1 to TRBJ2-7; 11 positions match TRBD2. CDR1 and CDR2 from the germline V gene are DFQATT and SNEGSKA (reference sequence). With 3 bases clipped from V and 0 bases from J, the junction kept 10 bases outside the gene matches. The CDR3 loop spans 17 amino acids. CDR3 sequence (DNA): TGCAGTGCTAGTTCTACTAGCGGGGGTCCTAGCTCCTACGAGCAGTACTTC. The encoded protein is CSASSTSGGPSSYEQYF.